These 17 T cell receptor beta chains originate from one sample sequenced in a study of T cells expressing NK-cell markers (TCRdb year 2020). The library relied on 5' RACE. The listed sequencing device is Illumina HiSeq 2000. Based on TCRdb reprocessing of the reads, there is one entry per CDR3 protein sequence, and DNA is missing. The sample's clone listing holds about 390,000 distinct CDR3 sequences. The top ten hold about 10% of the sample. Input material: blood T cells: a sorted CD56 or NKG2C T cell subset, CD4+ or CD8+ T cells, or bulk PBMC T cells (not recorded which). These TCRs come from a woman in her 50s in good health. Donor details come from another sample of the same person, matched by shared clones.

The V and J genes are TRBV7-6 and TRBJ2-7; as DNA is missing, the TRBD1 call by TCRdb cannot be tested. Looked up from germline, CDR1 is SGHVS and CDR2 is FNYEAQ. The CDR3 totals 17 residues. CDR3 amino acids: CASSLGTLGTFSYEQYF.

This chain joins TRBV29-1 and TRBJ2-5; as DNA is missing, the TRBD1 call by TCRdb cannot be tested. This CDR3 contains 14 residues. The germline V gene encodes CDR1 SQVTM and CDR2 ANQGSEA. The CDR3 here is CSVVPGARRETQYF.

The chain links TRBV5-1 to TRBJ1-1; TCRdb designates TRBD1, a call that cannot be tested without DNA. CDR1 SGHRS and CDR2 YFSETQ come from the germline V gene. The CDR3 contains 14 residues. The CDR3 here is CASSLAGGASEAFF. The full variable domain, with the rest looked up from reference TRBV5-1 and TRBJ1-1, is KAGVTQTPRYLIKTRGQQVTLSCSPISGHRSVSWYQQTPGQGLQFLFEYFSETQRNKGNFPGRFSGRQFSNSRSEMNVSTLELGDSALYLCASSLAGGASEAFFGQGTRLTVV.

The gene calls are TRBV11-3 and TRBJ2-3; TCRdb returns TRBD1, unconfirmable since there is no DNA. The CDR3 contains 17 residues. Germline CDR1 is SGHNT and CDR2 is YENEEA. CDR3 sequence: CASSLDGVRGIADTQYF.

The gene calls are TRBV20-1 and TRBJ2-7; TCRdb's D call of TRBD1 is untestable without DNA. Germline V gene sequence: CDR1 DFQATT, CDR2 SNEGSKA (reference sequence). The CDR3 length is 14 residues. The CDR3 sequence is CSARTGQGASEQYF.

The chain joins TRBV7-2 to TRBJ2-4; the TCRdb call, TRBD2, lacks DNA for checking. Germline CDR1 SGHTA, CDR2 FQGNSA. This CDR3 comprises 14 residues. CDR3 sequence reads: CASSYQAGGDIQYF.

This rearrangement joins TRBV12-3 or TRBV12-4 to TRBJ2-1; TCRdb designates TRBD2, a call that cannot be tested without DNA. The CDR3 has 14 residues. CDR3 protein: CASSPPGGGGGQFF.

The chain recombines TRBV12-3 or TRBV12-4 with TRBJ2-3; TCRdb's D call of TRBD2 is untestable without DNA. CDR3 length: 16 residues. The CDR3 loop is CASSSFEREATDTQYF.

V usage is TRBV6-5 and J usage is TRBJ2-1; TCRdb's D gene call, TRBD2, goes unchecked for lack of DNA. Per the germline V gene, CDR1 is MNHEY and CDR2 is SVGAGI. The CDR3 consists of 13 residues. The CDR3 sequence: CATPGLPYNEQFF.

The CDR3: CASSLGTGNVLTF. The chain carries TRBV6-9 and TRBJ2-6; checking the TCRdb D call of TRBD1 is not possible without DNA. Per germline, CDR1 MNHGY and CDR2 SVAAGI. There are 13 residues in the CDR3.

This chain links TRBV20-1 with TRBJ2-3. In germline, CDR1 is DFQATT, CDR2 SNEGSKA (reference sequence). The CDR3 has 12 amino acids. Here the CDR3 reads CSAFVSSVTQYF.

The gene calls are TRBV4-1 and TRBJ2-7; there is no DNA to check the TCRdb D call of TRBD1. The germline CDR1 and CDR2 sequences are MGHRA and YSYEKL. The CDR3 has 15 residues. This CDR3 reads CASSQGSGQGVRQYF.

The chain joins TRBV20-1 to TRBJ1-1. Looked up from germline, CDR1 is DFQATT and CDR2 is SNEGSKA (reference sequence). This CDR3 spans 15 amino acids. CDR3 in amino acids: CSARDGGLWNTEAFF.

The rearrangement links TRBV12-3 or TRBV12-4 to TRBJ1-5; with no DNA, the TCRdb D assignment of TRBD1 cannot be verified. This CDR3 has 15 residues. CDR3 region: CASTEGTGPNQPQHF.

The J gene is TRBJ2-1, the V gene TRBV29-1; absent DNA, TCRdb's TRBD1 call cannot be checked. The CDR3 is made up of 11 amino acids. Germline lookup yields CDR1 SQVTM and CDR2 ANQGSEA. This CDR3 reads CSVERGTGQFF.

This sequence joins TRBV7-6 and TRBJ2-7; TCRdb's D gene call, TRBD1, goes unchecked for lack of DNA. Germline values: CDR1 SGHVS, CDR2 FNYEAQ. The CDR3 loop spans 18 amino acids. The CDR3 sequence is CASSLAGRGADRDYEQYF.

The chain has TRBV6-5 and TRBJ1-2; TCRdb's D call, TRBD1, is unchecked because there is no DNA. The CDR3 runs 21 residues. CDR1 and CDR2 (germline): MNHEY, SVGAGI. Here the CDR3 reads CASILRPSQGALLQANYGYTF.